The T cell receptor beta chain under discussion was sequenced for a study of monozygotic twins with inflammatory bowel disease (dated by TCRdb to between 2019 and 2020). Broadly, across the study: In total, roughly 30 monozygotic twin pairs made up the full study: 19 Danish pairs, all IBD-discordant, plus nine German pairs, of which four were IBD-concordant and five were IBD-discordant. The search for disease-associated traits relied mainly on comparing, within discordant pairs, IBD patients with their genetically identical healthy co-twins. Each individual had, on average, about 151 000 unique TCRalpha sequences and 181 000 unique TCRbeta sequences available for analysis. Here is what the overall study found, with its caveats: The analysis was unable to tell different T cell subtypes apart. No single strong signal or clonotype linked to IBD turned up in the results, so the idea that one exists was not supported. Repertoire similarity did not differ between concordant and discordant twins, possibly due to limited statistical power. Background noise and inter-individual variability may have been introduced into the repertoires by the differing immunosuppressive treatments among patients. Compared with healthy twins, IBD patients shared fewer clonotypes with other individuals, and the difference was most pronounced in patients with signs of disease activity. TCRbeta repertoire diversity, by inverse Simpson index, was decreased in IBD patients compared with their healthy co-twins.

The germline V gene gives CDR1 as ENHRY and CDR2 as SYGVKD. The CDR3 holds 12 amino acids from the cysteine to the phenylalanine. No nucleotide data were recorded. Remarks on this clonotype: No antigen is known for it.

A roughly 2.5 ml peripheral blood sample was drawn into PAXgene tubes per donor and stored at -80°C. Without T cell sorting, total RNA was isolated from whole blood using the PAXgene blood miRNA kit on an automated QIAcube. Peripheral blood from monozygotic twin pairs who were concordant or discordant for inflammatory bowel disease underwent deep TCRalpha and TCRbeta repertoire profiling using unique molecular barcoding. Smoking habits were recorded for all twin pairs, and individuals were classified as current, former or never smokers. Receptor libraries were prepared by 5' RACE. The input for every TCR library was roughly 4,000 ng of total RNA. For each sample, cDNA synthesis was carried out in eight separate reactions using SMARTScribe reverse transcriptase. During cDNA synthesis, unique molecular identifiers containing a 6-nucleotide sample barcode were introduced by template switching. TCRalpha and TCRbeta cDNA was amplified in two nested PCRs of roughly 16 and 10 cycles, and bead purification was carried out after each PCR. Before amplification, the cDNA was both treated with uracil DNA-glycosylase and purified with the QIAquick PCR purification kit. The second PCR was the step at which Illumina TruSeq-compatible adapters and sample-specific barcodes were added. TapeStation and Qubit were used to check library quality and concentration, and 5 to 6 ng of each library went into the pool. Pooled libraries were sequenced on an Illumina HiSeq2500 single-index Rapid Run with 2 x 100 bp reads and custom sequencing primers. The authors' pipeline ran thus. MiGEC version 1.2.6 was used for UMI-based consensus assembly, which corrected PCR and sequencing errors. MiXCR version 2.1.1 was used to carry out V(D)J alignment, clonotype assembly and CDR3 extraction. To normalise gene usage, clonotype sharing and MAIT/NKT TCR abundance, the top 1000, 10 000 and 20 000 clonotypes in each sample were analysed. Diversity was computed as the inverse Simpson index with the vegan R package after downsampling to 27 000 UMIs. Paired Mann-Whitney U tests were applied to discordant twin pairs, with Benjamini-Hochberg correction for multiple testing. The reads, reprocessed by TCRdb, yield one row per CDR3 protein sequence and no DNA. TCRdb assigned the V and J calls; the authors' analysis was not used. The sample's table lists a count of 200,000 to 250,000 distinct CDR3 sequences. Roughly 7.1% of the sample goes to the ten largest clones.

This receptor was identified in a human donor with ulcerative colitis or Crohn's disease, or a healthy co-twin of an affected twin (not recorded which). Input material: blood. The rearrangement combines TRBV10-3 with TRBJ2-7. The CDR3: CAIGVNAYEQYF.